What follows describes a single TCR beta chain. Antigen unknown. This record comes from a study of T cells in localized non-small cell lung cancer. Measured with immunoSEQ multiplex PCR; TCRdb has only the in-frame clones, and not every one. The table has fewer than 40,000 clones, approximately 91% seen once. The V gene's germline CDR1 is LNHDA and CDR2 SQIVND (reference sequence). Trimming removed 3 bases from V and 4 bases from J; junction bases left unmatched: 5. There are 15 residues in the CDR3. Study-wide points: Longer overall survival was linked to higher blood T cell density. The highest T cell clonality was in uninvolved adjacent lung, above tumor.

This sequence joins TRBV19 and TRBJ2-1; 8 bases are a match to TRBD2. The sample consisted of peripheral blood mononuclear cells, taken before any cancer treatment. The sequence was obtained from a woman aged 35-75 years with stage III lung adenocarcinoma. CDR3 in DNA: TGTGCCAGTAGTATTCAAGCGGGAGAGTACAATGAGCAGTTCTTC. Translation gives CASSIQAGEYNEQFF.